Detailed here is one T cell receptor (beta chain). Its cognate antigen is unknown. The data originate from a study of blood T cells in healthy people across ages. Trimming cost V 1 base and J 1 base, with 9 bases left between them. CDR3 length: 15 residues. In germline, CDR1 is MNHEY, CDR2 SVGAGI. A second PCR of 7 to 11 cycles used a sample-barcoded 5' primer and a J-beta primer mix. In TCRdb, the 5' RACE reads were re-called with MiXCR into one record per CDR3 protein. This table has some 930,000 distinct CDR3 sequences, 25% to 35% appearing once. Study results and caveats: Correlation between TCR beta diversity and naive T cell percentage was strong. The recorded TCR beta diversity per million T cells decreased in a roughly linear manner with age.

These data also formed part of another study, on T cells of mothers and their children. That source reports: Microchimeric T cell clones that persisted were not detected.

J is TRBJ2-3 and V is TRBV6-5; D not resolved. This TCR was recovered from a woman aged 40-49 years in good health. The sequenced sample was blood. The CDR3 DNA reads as TGTGCCAGCAGTTACTTAGGTTATGGCACAGATACGCAGTATTTT. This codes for CASSYLGYGTDTQYF.